Each of the 8 T cell receptor beta chains below was sequenced from the same sample in a study of T cell responses to AZD1222 COVID-19 vaccine. Data came from immunoSEQ multiplex PCR; TCRdb stores just in-frame clones and leaves some out. Of over 70,000 clones listed, roughly nine tenths are singletons. The source was peripheral blood, collected 28 days after the second AZD1222 dose. The receptors here all came from an adult who received the AZD1222 COVID-19 vaccine.

This chain uses TRBV3-1 (or the pseudogene TRBV3-2) with TRBJ2-3; 8 nucleotides match TRBD1. Germline V gene sequence: CDR1 LGHDT, CDR2 YNNKEL (reference sequence). The CDR3 has 13 amino acids. The CDR3: CATRQGRTDTQYF. CDR3 sequence (DNA): TGTGCAACCCGACAGGGGCGCACAGATACGCAGTATTTT.

V and J are TRBV9 and TRBJ2-6; D not resolved. The CDR3 runs 17 residues. V lost 2 bases to trimming and J lost 0 bases, with 12 bases between them. In germline, CDR1 is SGDLS, CDR2 YYNGEE. This CDR3 reads CASSVRMIVSGANVLTF. The CDR3 DNA reads TGTGCCAGCAGCGTTCGGATGATAGTCTCTGGGGCCAACGTCCTGACTTTC.

The chain has TRBV7-9 and TRBJ2-7, with 7 bases aligning to TRBD1. Germline CDR1 reads SEHNR; CDR2 reads FQNEAQ (reference sequence). V dropped 5 bases and J dropped 6; count of bases not matched to a gene: 7. There are 13 residues in the CDR3. This CDR3 is CASSLWTGFEQYF. CDR3 coding DNA: TGTGCCAGCAGCCTCTGGACAGGCTTCGAGCAGTACTTC.

V gene TRBV27 combines with J gene TRBJ1-2, with D perhaps matching TRBD1 (5 bases). The V end was cut by 0 bases, the J end by 1 base, with 9 bases between. The CDR3 contains 15 residues. CDR1 and CDR2 (germline): MNHEY, SMNVEV (reference sequence). The CDR3 sequence: CASSLSQASNYGYTF. CDR3 sequence (DNA): TGTGCCAGCAGTTTATCACAGGCGAGTAACTATGGCTACACCTTC.

This clone was detected once. V and J are TRBV20-1 and TRBJ2-7; D gene unclear. V lost 3 bases to trimming and J lost 4 bases, with 7 bases between them. The germline V gene encodes CDR1 DFQATT and CDR2 SNEGSKA (reference sequence). The length of the CDR3 is 11 residues. CDR3 nucleotides: TGCAGTGCTAGGAGTGGATACGAGCAGTACTTC. Its protein product is CSARSGYEQYF.

This chain joins TRBV6-5 and TRBJ1-1; tentatively, D is TRBD1 (6 bases). Deletions cut 5 bases from V and 1 base from J, with 11 bases between. The length of the CDR3 is 14 residues. Germline V gives CDR1 MNHEY, CDR2 SVGAGI. The CDR3 bases are TGTGCCAGCAGTCAGTTGACAGGGAACACTGAAGCTTTCTTT. This codes for CASSQLTGNTEAFF.

J is TRBJ1-2 and V is TRBV5-1; 9 positions agree with TRBD1. This CDR3 spans 17 amino acids. CDR1 is SGHRS and CDR2 is YFSETQ in the germline V gene. J gave up 6 bases and V 4 bases, and 16 bases lay outside the gene matches. CDR3 region: CASSLGSGGQGLNGYTF. CDR3 in DNA: TGCGCCAGCAGCCTTGGGTCGGGTGGACAGGGGCTTAATGGCTACACCTTC.

This chain joins TRBV10-1 and TRBJ1-1; D not certain. Looked up from germline, CDR1 is WNHNN and CDR2 is SYGVQD (reference sequence). V lost 3 bases and J lost 6, with 14 bases in between. The CDR3 loop spans 14 amino acids. CDR3 coding DNA: TGCGCCAGCAGTGAACGGGGAATAACGCCTGAAGCTTTCTTT. It translates to CASSERGITPEAFF.